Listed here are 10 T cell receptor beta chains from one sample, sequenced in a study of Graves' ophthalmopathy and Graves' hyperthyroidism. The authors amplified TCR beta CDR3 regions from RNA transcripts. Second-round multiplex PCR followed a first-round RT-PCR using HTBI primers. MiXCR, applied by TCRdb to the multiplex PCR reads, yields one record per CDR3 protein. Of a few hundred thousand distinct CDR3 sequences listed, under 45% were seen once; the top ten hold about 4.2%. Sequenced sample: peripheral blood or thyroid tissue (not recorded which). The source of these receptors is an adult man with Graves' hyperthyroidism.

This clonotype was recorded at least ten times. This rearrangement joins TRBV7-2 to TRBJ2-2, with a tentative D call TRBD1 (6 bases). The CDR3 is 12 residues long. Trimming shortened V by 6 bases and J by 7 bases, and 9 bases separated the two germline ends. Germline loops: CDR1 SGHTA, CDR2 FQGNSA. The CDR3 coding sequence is TGTGCCAGCAGACAGGGAATCGGGGAGCTGTTTTTT. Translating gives CASRQGIGELFF. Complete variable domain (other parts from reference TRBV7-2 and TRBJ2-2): GAGVSQSPSNKVTEKGKDVELRCDPISGHTALYWYRQSLGQGLEFLIYFQGNSAPDKSGLPSDRFSAERTGGSVSTLTIQRTQQEDSAVYLCASRQGIGELFFGEGSRLTVL.

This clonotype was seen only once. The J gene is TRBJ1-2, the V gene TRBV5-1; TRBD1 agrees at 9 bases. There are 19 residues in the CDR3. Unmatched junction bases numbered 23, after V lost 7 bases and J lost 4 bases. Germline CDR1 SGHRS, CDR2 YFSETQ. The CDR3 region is CASHASLRGQGSPSYGYTF. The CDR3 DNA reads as TGCGCCAGCCACGCCTCCCTCCGGGGACAGGGTAGCCCTAGCTATGGCTACACCTTC.

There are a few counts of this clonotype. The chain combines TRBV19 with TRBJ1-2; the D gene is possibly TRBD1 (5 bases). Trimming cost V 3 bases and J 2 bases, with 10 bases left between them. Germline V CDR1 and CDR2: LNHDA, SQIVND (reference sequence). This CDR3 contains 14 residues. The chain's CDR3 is CASSIQGKNYGYTF. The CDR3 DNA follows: TGTGCCAGTAGTATCCAGGGAAAGAACTATGGCTACACCTTC.

The CDR3 nucleotides are TGCAGCGCCGGGACAGGGGGTCTGTGGGTTGAAGCTTTCTTT. Translating it yields CSAGTGGLWVEAFF. The chain uses TRBV29-1 and TRBJ1-1; 11 nucleotides agree with TRBD1. The CDR3 totals 14 residues. The germline CDR1 and CDR2 sequences are SQVTM and ANQGSEA. Unmatched junction bases numbered 11, after V lost 7 bases and J lost 7 bases.

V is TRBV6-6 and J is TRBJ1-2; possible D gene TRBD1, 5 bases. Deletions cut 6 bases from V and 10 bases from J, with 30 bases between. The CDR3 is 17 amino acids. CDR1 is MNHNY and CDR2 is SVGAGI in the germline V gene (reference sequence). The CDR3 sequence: CASSPGDHVRPIYIYTF. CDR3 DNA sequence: TGTGCCAGCAGCCCCGGGGACCACGTCCGCCCCATATACATCTACACCTTC.

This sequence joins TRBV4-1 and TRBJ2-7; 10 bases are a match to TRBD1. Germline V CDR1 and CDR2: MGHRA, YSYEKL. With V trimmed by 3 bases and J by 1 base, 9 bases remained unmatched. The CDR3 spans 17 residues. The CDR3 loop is CASSHPLTGQGSYEQYF. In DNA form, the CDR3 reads TGCGCCAGCAGCCACCCCCTTACGGGACAGGGGTCCTACGAGCAGTACTTC.

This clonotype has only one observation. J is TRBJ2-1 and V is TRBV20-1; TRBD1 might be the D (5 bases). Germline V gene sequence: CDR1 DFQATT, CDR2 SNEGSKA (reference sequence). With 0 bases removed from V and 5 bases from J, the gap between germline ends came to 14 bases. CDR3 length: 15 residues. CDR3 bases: TGCAGTGCTAGAGACCCCCGGACACCGAACAATGAGCAGTTCTTC. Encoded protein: CSARDPRTPNNEQFF.

CDR3 sequence (DNA): TGCGCCAGCAGCTTCCGGACAGGGTACGAGCAGTACTTC. Protein sequence: CASSFRTGYEQYF. J is TRBJ2-7 and V is TRBV5-1; 8 positions agree with TRBD1. From germline, CDR1 is SGHRS and CDR2 YFSETQ. The J segment lost 4 bases and the V segment lost 2 bases, leaving 2 bases of the junction unmatched. The CDR3 runs to 13 residues. Looking up the rest from reference TRBV5-1 and TRBJ2-7 gives the full variable domain: KAGVTQTPRYLIKTRGQQVTLSCSPISGHRSVSWYQQTPGQGLQFLFEYFSETQRNKGNFPGRFSGRQFSNSRSEMNVSTLELGDSALYLCASSFRTGYEQYFGPGTRLTVT.

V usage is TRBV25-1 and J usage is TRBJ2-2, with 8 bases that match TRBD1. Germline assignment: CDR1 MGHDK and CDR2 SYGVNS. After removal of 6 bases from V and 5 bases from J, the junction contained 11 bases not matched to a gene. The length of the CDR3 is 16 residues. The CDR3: CASSFRDRRRTGELFF. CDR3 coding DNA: TGTGCCAGCAGCTTCCGGGACAGGAGAAGGACCGGGGAGCTGTTTTTT.

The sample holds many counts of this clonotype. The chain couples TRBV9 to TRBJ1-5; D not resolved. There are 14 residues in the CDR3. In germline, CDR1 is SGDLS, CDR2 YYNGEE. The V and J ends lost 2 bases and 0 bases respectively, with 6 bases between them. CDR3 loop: CASSVEDSNQPQHF. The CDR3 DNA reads TGTGCCAGCAGCGTCGAGGATAGCAATCAGCCCCAGCATTTT. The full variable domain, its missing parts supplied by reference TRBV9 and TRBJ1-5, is DSGVTQTPKHLITATGQRVTLRCSPRSGDLSVYWYQQSLDQGLQFLIQYYNGEERAKGNILERFSAQQFPDLHSELNLSSLELGDSALYFCASSVEDSNQPQHFGDGTRLSIL.